These 17 T cell receptor beta chains were sequenced from one sample in a study of early T cells in non-severe SARS-CoV-2 infection. Via MiXCR, TCRdb re-called the 5' RACE reads, giving one row per CDR3 protein. The profile shows roughly 75,000 distinct CDR3 sequences, approximately 11% of them singletons. The sequencing sample was made of whole blood. The receptors were sampled from an adult who was a healthcare worker with PCR-confirmed SARS-CoV-2 infection or an uninfected control (not recorded which).

This clonotype occurred a few times. V and J are TRBV12-3 or TRBV12-4 and TRBJ1-2; TRBD1 might be the D (6 bases). The CDR3 consists of 13 residues. Trimming left V 2 bases short and J 8 bases short, with 12 bases between. CDR3 region: CASSLQGSLGYTF. Written as DNA, the CDR3 is TGTGCCAGCAGTTTACAGGGGTCCCTGGGCTACACCTTC.

This clonotype turned up a few times. The chain has TRBV29-1 and TRBJ1-2; a possible D gene is TRBD1 (6 bases). The CDR3 runs 13 residues. CDR1 SQVTM and CDR2 ANQGSEA come from the germline V gene. V lost 7 bases to trimming and J lost 7 bases, with 19 bases between them. CDR3 loop: CSAAEGVRGGYTF. The CDR3 nucleotides read TGCAGCGCAGCAGAGGGGGTCCGCGGTGGCTACACCTTC.

Ten or more counts support this clonotype. This chain joins TRBV3-1 and TRBJ2-5; 11 bases align to TRBD2. The CDR3 is made up of 15 amino acids. The V gene's germline CDR1 is LGHDT and CDR2 YNNKEL (reference sequence). V trimming: 4 bases; J trimming: 1 base; junction bases outside the gene matches: 2. DNA for the CDR3: TGTGCCAGCAGCCGCGGACTAGCGGGCCAAGAGACCCAGTACTTC. Amino acid sequence: CASSRGLAGQETQYF.

This clonotype was observed at least ten times. The V and J genes are TRBV6-1 and TRBJ2-5; 7 bases map to TRBD1. CDR3 length: 16 residues. V was clipped by 4 bases and J by 9 bases; unmatched bases: 17. Germline CDR1 MNHNS, CDR2 SASEGT. CDR3 in DNA: TGTGCCAGCAGTGGGCTAGTACAGGGGTCTGAGGTAGCCCAGTACTTC. Amino acids: CASSGLVQGSEVAQYF.

The chain joins TRBV12-3 or TRBV12-4 to TRBJ2-7; 12 bases map to TRBD2. This CDR3 has 16 residues. V trimming: 5 bases; J trimming: 6 bases; junction bases outside the gene matches: 11. CDR3: CASSPSSSGGAAEQYF. The DNA of the CDR3 is TGTGCCAGCAGTCCCTCCTCTAGCGGGGGGGCGGCCGAGCAGTACTTC.

The genes are TRBV12-3 or TRBV12-4 and TRBJ2-5, with D unclear. This CDR3 contains 14 residues. Trimming took off 3 bases at V and 2 bases at J, with 10 bases between the two ends. CDR3 sequence (DNA): TGTGCCAGCAGTTTCTCGGCTACGCAAGAGACCCAGTACTTC. The encoded protein is CASSFSATQETQYF.

J is TRBJ1-1 and V is TRBV6-1; D ambiguous. V was clipped by 3 bases and J by 0 bases, with 11 bases between them. The V gene's germline CDR1 is MNHNS and CDR2 SASEGT. The CDR3 is 15 residues long. The CDR3 DNA sequence: TGTGCCAGCAGTGATCCCAGGACCCTGAACACTGAAGCTTTCTTT. Its translation: CASSDPRTLNTEAFF.

The chain couples TRBV5-6 to TRBJ1-1, with D unresolved. Between the trimmed V and J ends, which lost 0 bases and 1 base, there was a span of 7 bases. This CDR3 region has 14 residues. Germline CDR1 is SGHDT and CDR2 is YYEEEE. DNA for the CDR3: TGTGCCAGCAGCTTGGTGCAGGAGAACACTGAAGCTTTCTTT. It is translated as CASSLVQENTEAFF.

This clonotype showed up many times. V usage is TRBV12-3 or TRBV12-4 and J usage is TRBJ1-1; 9 bases agree with TRBD1. The CDR3 has 14 amino acids. The V segment lost 2 bases and the J segment 4 bases; nucleotides outside the gene matches: 2. The CDR3 sequence: CASSLNRGLTEAFF. The CDR3 nucleotides read TGTGCCAGCAGTTTAAACAGGGGGCTCACTGAAGCTTTCTTT.

The rearrangement uses TRBV4-1 and TRBJ2-3; D may be TRBD2 (5 bases). CDR1 and CDR2 (germline): MGHRA, YSYEKL. V was trimmed by 2 bases and J by 1 base, leaving 10 bases between them. CDR3 length equals 15 residues. The CDR3 sequence is CASSQRVSGTDTQYF. In DNA, the CDR3 is TGCGCCAGCAGCCAACGGGTTAGCGGCACAGATACGCAGTATTTT.

A few counts support this clonotype. The chain uses TRBV29-1 and TRBJ2-3, with D perhaps matching TRBD1 (5 bases). V was trimmed by 5 bases and J by 2 bases, leaving 11 bases between them. CDR3 length equals 13 residues. Per germline, CDR1 SQVTM and CDR2 ANQGSEA. In nucleotides, the CDR3 is TGCAGCGTTACCAGGGATTTCACAGATACGCAGTATTTT. As protein: CSVTRDFTDTQYF.

J is TRBJ1-4 and V is TRBV9; 7 bases are a match to TRBD1. The CDR3 consists of 15 residues. The J segment lost 5 bases and the V segment lost 5 bases, leaving 9 bases of the junction unmatched. Germline V gene sequence: CDR1 SGDLS, CDR2 YYNGEE. The CDR3 is CASSRNDRANEKLFF. The CDR3 region has the DNA TGTGCCAGCAGTCGTAACGACAGGGCAAATGAAAAACTGTTTTTT.

This clonotype was detected ten times or more. The chain recombines TRBV6-5 with TRBJ2-1, with 11 bases identical to TRBD2. The length of the CDR3 is 15 residues. CDR1 and CDR2 (germline): MNHEY, SVGAGI. J gave up 4 bases and V 5 bases, and 4 bases lay outside the gene matches. The CDR3 nucleotides read TGTGCCAGCAGTGCCACTAGCGGGAGATACAATGAGCAGTTCTTC. Translation: CASSATSGRYNEQFF.

The V and J genes are TRBV5-1 and TRBJ1-5, with D maybe TRBD1 (6 bases). The CDR3 contains 13 residues. V shed 4 bases and J shed 4 bases, with 9 bases lying between them. Germline CDR1 SGHRS, CDR2 YFSETQ. CDR3 in amino acids: CASSPDRNQPQHF. The CDR3 nucleotides read TGCGCCAGCAGCCCGGACAGAAATCAGCCCCAGCATTTT.

The table lists this clonotype with a few counts. V and J are TRBV20-1 and TRBJ2-2; 10 bases match TRBD1. V shed 6 bases and J 7 bases; nucleotides not matched to a gene: 11. Germline CDR1 and CDR2: DFQATT and SNEGSKA (reference sequence). This CDR3 comprises 15 residues. CDR3 bases: TGCAGTGCCGCCGTTGAGACAGGGGGCTACGGGGAGCTGTTTTTT. It codes for CSAAVETGGYGELFF.

A remark on this clonotype: This may arise from a read error, as a much more abundant clone is one base away. The rearrangement joins TRBV7-7 to TRBJ2-2, with TRBD2 as a possible D gene (5 bases). Looked up from germline, CDR1 is SSHAT and CDR2 is FNYEAQ (reference sequence). The CDR3 extends over 13 amino acids. V lost 2 bases and J 5 bases, leaving 6 bases between the germline ends. DNA of the CDR3: TGTGCCAGCAGCTTAACGGGGACCGGGGAGCTGTTTTTT. Amino acid sequence: CASSLTGTGELFF.

The chain links TRBV5-6 to TRBJ2-1, with D tentatively TRBD1 (5 bases). Looked up from germline, CDR1 is SGHDT and CDR2 is YYEEEE. The V gene lost 0 bases and the J gene lost 7 bases, with 11 bases spanning the gap. The CDR3 totals 14 residues. The CDR3 sequence: CASSLGAGWNEQFF. DNA for the CDR3: TGTGCCAGCAGCTTGGGGGCAGGGTGGAATGAGCAGTTCTTC.